These T cell receptor beta chains were read from a single sample in a study of T cell changes during pregnancy in multiple sclerosis. Sequencing used immunoSEQ multiplex PCR; TCRdb keeps in-frame clones, though not all of them. The sample yields tens of thousands of clones, just over 90% seen once. Sample: CD4+ T cells from peripheral blood mononuclear cells, taken before pregnancy. The source is a female donor with multiple sclerosis, enrolled in a pregnancy study. CDR3s include the opening cysteine and the closing phenylalanine or tryptophan. The D gene is left open where the match is weak. Not every row has a clone size; where given, it reads once, few, many or a size class.

>TRBV2|TRBJ2-1|TRBD2|NA
CASSELLAGTRGLAYNEQFF
TGTGCCAGCAGTGAACTGCTAGCGGGAACAAGGGGACTGGCCTACAATGAGCAGTTCTTC
>TRBV29-1|TRBJ1-1|NA|NA
CSAQQGGDTEAFF
TGCAGCGCTCAACAGGGTGGGGACACTGAAGCTTTCTTT
>TRBV7-2|TRBJ2-7|NA|once
CASSLSVAASYEQYF
TGTGCCAGCAGCTTAAGTGTAGCCGCCTCCTACGAGCAGTACTTC
>TRBV7-3|TRBJ1-2|TRBD1|NA
CASSFSPGTGYGYTF
TGTGCCAGCAGCTTCTCTCCGGGGACAGGCTATGGCTACACCTTC
>TRBV6-5|TRBJ2-5|NA|NA
CASSYTRQETQYF
TGTGCCAGCAGTTACACTAGGCAAGAGACCCAGTACTTC
>TRBV30|TRBJ1-2|NA|NA
CAWSASGLTNYGYTF
TGTGCCTGGAGTGCATCAGGGTTGACGAACTATGGCTACACCTTC
>TRBV9|TRBJ2-1|NA|NA
CASSPTRGPHNEQFF
TGTGCCAGCAGCCCTACAAGGGGTCCCCACAATGAGCAGTTCTTC
>TRBV6-1|TRBJ1-4|NA|NA
CASSEARIPTTGLFF
TGTGCCAGCAGTGAAGCGCGGATTCCGACAACGGGGCTGTTTTTT
>TRBV30|TRBJ2-1|TRBD2|once
CAWTLGTRGEQFF
TGTGCCTGGACCCTAGGGACTAGGGGTGAGCAGTTCTTC
>TRBV7-8|TRBJ2-7|NA|once
CASSLDQGLGDEQYF
TGTGCCAGCAGCTTAGATCAGGGTCTAGGAGACGAGCAGTACTTC
>TRBV7-9|TRBJ1-3|NA|NA
CASSLAGAHGNTIYF
TGTGCCAGCAGCTTAGCTGGGGCGCACGGAAACACCATATATTTT
>TRBV19|TRBJ2-1|TRBD2|once
CASCSGIEGSEQFF
TGTGCCAGCTGTAGCGGGATAGAAGGAAGTGAGCAGTTCTTC
>TRBV4-1|TRBJ2-5|NA|once
CASSRGSGTRETQYF
TGCGCCAGCAGCCGAGGGTCCGGGACTCGGGAGACCCAGTACTTC
>TRBV11-3|TRBJ2-3|NA|NA
CASSLGRSTDTQYF
TGTGCCAGCAGCCTGGGGAGGAGCACAGATACGCAGTATTTT